The 24 T cell receptor beta chains presented below share a single source sample, sequenced in a study of blood T cell repertoires in COVID-19. Repertoires were generated with immunoSEQ multiplex PCR, while TCRdb's copy carries only in-frame clones and drops some. The sample holds a few hundred thousand clones, approximately 85% seen once. The specimen was PBMCs or T cells enriched from blood (not recorded which). The origin of the receptors is a woman in her 50s who had recovered from COVID-19.

The rearrangement links TRBV5-1 to TRBJ2-2; D may be TRBD2 (6 bases). Germline V lookup: CDR1 SGHRS, CDR2 YFSETQ. This CDR3 has 15 amino acids. With 2 bases removed from V and 2 bases from J, the gap between germline ends came to 10 bases. Here the CDR3 reads CASSFSSGNTGELFF. The CDR3 nucleotides are TGCGCCAGCAGCTTCAGTAGCGGAAACACCGGGGAGCTGTTTTTT.

The chain couples TRBV7-8 to TRBJ2-1; the D gene is possibly TRBD2 (5 bases). The germline V gene has CDR1 SGHVS and CDR2 FQNEAQ. The V and J ends lost 5 bases and 5 bases respectively, with 31 bases between them. CDR3 size: 20 residues. CDR3 loop: CASSLVTVPVRATKNNEQFF. For the CDR3, the DNA is TGTGCCAGCAGCCTAGTGACTGTCCCGGTGCGGGCCACCAAAAACAATGAGCAGTTCTTC.

This clone was seen once. The chain recombines TRBV25-1 with TRBJ1-1; TRBD1 matches at 8 bases. Germline V gene lookup returns CDR1 MGHDK and CDR2 SYGVNS. This CDR3 is built from 13 residues. The junction had 7 bases not matched to a gene; V was cut back by 7 bases and J by 6 bases. The CDR3 nucleotides read TGTGCCAGCACGGACAGGGAACTCCCTGAAGCTTTCTTT. Its translation is CASTDRELPEAFF.

The J gene is TRBJ1-1, the V gene TRBV30; D may be TRBD1 (6 bases). The CDR3 sequence is 12 residues long. CDR1 is GTSNPN and CDR2 is SVGIG in the germline V gene (reference sequence). V shed 5 bases and J shed 2 bases, with 9 bases lying between them. CDR3 nucleotide sequence: TGTGCCTGGTCGGACAGCAACACTGAAGCTTTCTTT. The encoded protein is CAWSDSNTEAFF.

The rearrangement joins TRBV7-2 to TRBJ2-7; 7 bases match TRBD2. Trimming at V came to 3 bases and at J to 7 bases, leaving 12 bases not matched to a gene. The V gene's germline CDR1 is SGHTA and CDR2 FQGNSA. The CDR3 sequence is 15 residues long. The CDR3 loop is CASSFWRGGAEEQYF. The DNA for the CDR3 is TGTGCCAGCAGCTTTTGGCGCGGGGGAGCGGAAGAGCAGTACTTC.

The rearrangement uses TRBV18 and TRBJ1-1; possibly TRBD1 for D (5 bases). In germline, CDR1 is KGHSH, CDR2 LQKENI. V lost 0 bases and J lost 5, with 13 bases in between. CDR3 length: 15 residues. CDR3: CASSPPEGYGTEAFF. The CDR3 DNA reads as TGTGCCAGCTCACCACCGGAGGGGTATGGGACTGAAGCTTTCTTT.

This clone was seen a few times. This chain uses TRBV3-1 (or the pseudogene TRBV3-2) with TRBJ1-2, with 10 bases identical to TRBD1. J lost 3 bases, V lost 5 bases, and 9 bases had no gene match. The CDR3 totals 16 residues. Germline CDR1 and CDR2: LGHDT and YNNKEL (reference sequence). In DNA, the CDR3 is TGTGCCAGCAGCTCACCCTCAGGACAGGGGGACTATGGCTACACCTTC. This encodes CASSSPSGQGDYGYTF.

This clone has a single count. The rearrangement links TRBV7-9 to TRBJ1-2; 11 nucleotides match TRBD1. Germline V CDR1 and CDR2: SEHNR, FQNEAQ (reference sequence). The CDR3 spans 19 residues. Unmatched junction bases numbered 18, after V lost 5 bases and J lost 4 bases. The CDR3 DNA reads as TGTGCCAGCAGCCAAACTAAAAATAAGGACAGGGGGCCAACCTATGGCTACACCTTC. Translating gives CASSQTKNKDRGPTYGYTF.

This chain links TRBV18 with TRBJ1-6; 7 bases map to TRBD1. The CDR3 loop spans 15 amino acids. CDR1 and CDR2 from the germline V gene are KGHSH and LQKENI. The trim removed 3 bases at V and 7 bases at J, leaving 6 bases unmatched. The CDR3 loop is CASSPSTGSNSPLHF. The DNA for the CDR3 is TGTGCCAGCTCACCGTCGACAGGGTCGAATTCACCCCTCCACTTT. The whole variable domain, filled in from reference TRBV18 and TRBJ1-6, reads NAGVMQNPRHLVRRRGQEARLRCSPMKGHSHVYWYRQLPEEGLKFMVYLQKENIIDESGMPKERFSAEFPKEGPSILRIQQVVRGDSAAYFCASSPSTGSNSPLHFGNGTRLTVT.

This sequence joins TRBV3-1 (or the pseudogene TRBV3-2) and TRBJ1-2, with D perhaps TRBD1 (5 bases). V was trimmed by 2 bases and J by 1 base, leaving 8 bases between them. CDR1 is LGHDT and CDR2 is YNNKEL in the germline V gene (reference sequence). CDR3 length: 14 residues. CDR3 loop: CASSQYRSNYGYTF. The CDR3 nucleotides are TGTGCCAGCAGCCAATACAGGAGTAACTATGGCTACACCTTC.

V gene TRBV6-1 combines with J gene TRBJ2-1; 10 nucleotides line up with TRBD2. V lost 3 bases and J lost 5; bases outside the gene matches: 4. This CDR3 region has 15 residues. CDR1 and CDR2 from the germline V gene are MNHNS and SASEGT. The CDR3 here is CASSDLAGVNNEQFF. The DNA of the CDR3 is TGTGCCAGCAGTGATCTAGCGGGAGTTAACAATGAGCAGTTCTTC.

The chain combines TRBV7-3 with TRBJ2-3; TRBD2 agrees at 9 bases. This CDR3 region has 16 residues. Germline V gives CDR1 SGHTA, CDR2 FQGTGA. V was clipped by 2 bases and J by 2 bases; unmatched bases: 5. CDR3 DNA sequence: TGTGCCAGCAGCTTAGGTAGCGGGAGTGACACAGATACGCAGTATTTT. Its translation is CASSLGSGSDTDTQYF. The entire variable domain, with the rest obtained from reference TRBV7-3 and TRBJ2-3, is as follows: GAGVSQTPSNKVTEKGKYVELRCDPISGHTALYWYRQSLGQGPEFLIYFQGTGAADDSGLPNDRFFAVRPEGSVSTLKIQRTERGDSAVYLCASSLGSGSDTDTQYFGPGTRLTVL.

The chain recombines TRBV6-1 with TRBJ2-1; D unresolved. Trimming cost V 1 base and J 4 bases, with 5 bases left between them. This CDR3 has 13 amino acids. The germline V gene has CDR1 MNHNS and CDR2 SASEGT. CDR3: CASSEGAYNEQFF. The DNA of the CDR3 is TGTGCCAGCAGTGAAGGGGCTTACAATGAGCAGTTCTTC.

The J gene is TRBJ2-3, the V gene TRBV7-9; the match to TRBD2 covers 11 bases. Germline V CDR1 and CDR2: SEHNR, FQNEAQ (reference sequence). J gave up 4 bases and V 1 base, and 1 base lay outside the gene matches. The CDR3 sequence is 15 residues long. The CDR3 DNA reads TGTGCCAGCAGCTTAGAACTAGCGGGAGCAGATACGCAGTATTTT. Its protein is CASSLELAGADTQYF.

The V and J genes are TRBV13 and TRBJ2-7; 8 bases line up with TRBD2. This CDR3 has 14 residues. CDR1 is PRHDT, CDR2 FYEKMQ, per germline (reference sequence). Germline trimming cut 3 bases from V and 7 bases from J; bases unmatched to any gene: 8. CDR3 in DNA: TGTGCCAGCAGCTTGGTCGGGAGGGCCGAGGAGCAGTACTTC. Encoded protein: CASSLVGRAEEQYF.

V is TRBV21-1 and J is TRBJ2-1; the table names TRBD2, a call not compared with the DNA. TRBV21-1 is a pseudogene segment. CDR3 length: 18 amino acids. CDR3 sequence (DNA): TGTGCCAGCAAACTAGCGGGGTACGGTTCGAGCTCCTACAATGAGCAGTTCTTC. Residues: CASKLAGYGSSSYNEQFF.

The J gene is TRBJ2-7, the V gene TRBV5-4, with 8 positions matching TRBD2. Germline values: CDR1 SGHNT, CDR2 YYREEE (reference sequence). This CDR3 is built from 15 residues. The trim removed 4 bases at V and 5 bases at J, leaving 11 bases unmatched. CDR3 nucleotide sequence: TGTGCCAGCAGCCGGGGGGGGGTTAGAGAGGACGAGCAGTACTTC. It yields the protein CASSRGGVREDEQYF.

A few counts support this clone. The J gene is TRBJ2-1, the V gene TRBV6-6; 12 positions agree with TRBD2. V lost 0 bases and J lost 5; bases outside the gene matches: 2. CDR1 is MNHNY and CDR2 is SVGAGI in the germline V gene (reference sequence). The CDR3 runs to 16 residues. The chain's CDR3 is CASSYSGLAGNNEQFF. CDR3 nucleotides: TGTGCCAGCAGTTACTCGGGACTAGCGGGCAACAATGAGCAGTTCTTC.

The gene calls are TRBV6-4 and TRBJ1-2; 8 nucleotides line up with TRBD1. CDR1 and CDR2 (germline): MRHNA, SNTAGT. The J segment lost 6 bases and the V segment lost 4 bases, leaving 16 bases of the junction unmatched. The CDR3 is made up of 17 amino acids. Here the CDR3 DNA reads TGTGCCAGCAGTGTGAGTCCCCACACAGGGGGTAAGGATGGCTACACCTTC. It specifies CASSVSPHTGGKDGYTF.

The chain links TRBV7-2 to TRBJ1-3; D possibly corresponds to TRBD1 (5 bases). The V end lost 1 base, the J end lost 4 bases, and 14 bases lay between the germline ends. Per the germline V gene, CDR1 is SGHTA and CDR2 is FQGNSA. CDR3 length: 16 amino acids. The CDR3 here is CASSLGGGAWGNTIYF. CDR3 nucleotides: TGTGCCAGCAGCTTAGGGGGTGGGGCGTGGGGAAACACCATATATTTT.

V and J are TRBV27 and TRBJ2-3; 9 bases fit TRBD2. In germline, CDR1 is MNHEY, CDR2 SMNVEV (reference sequence). The trim removed 5 bases at V and 6 bases at J, leaving 9 bases unmatched. This CDR3 spans 15 amino acids. CDR3 region: CASSPGTSITDTQYF. CDR3 coding DNA: TGTGCCAGCAGTCCAGGGACTAGCATTACGGATACGCAGTATTTT.

CDR3 in DNA: TGTGCCAGCAGCTTAGATGCTAGCGGAGCTGAGCAGTTCTTC. Translation gives CASSLDASGAEQFF. The chain carries TRBV7-9 and TRBJ2-1; 7 bases are a match to TRBD2. The V and J ends lost 1 base and 9 bases, in that order; junction bases with no gene match: 6. Germline V gene lookup returns CDR1 SEHNR and CDR2 FQNEAQ (reference sequence). CDR3 length equals 14 residues.

The rearrangement links TRBV9 to TRBJ2-7, with 8 bases matching TRBD2. The V gene end was trimmed by 0 bases and the J gene end by 5 bases; junction bases not matched to a gene: 4. The germline V gene encodes CDR1 SGDLS and CDR2 YYNGEE. The CDR3 covers 14 residues. As DNA, the CDR3 is TGTGCCAGCAGCGTAGCGCGAGCGGGAGACGAGCAGTACTTC. Its translation is CASSVARAGDEQYF.

This chain links TRBV18 with TRBJ1-1; 10 nucleotides line up with TRBD1. V lost 4 bases and J lost 5; bases outside the gene matches: 4. Per germline, CDR1 KGHSH and CDR2 LQKENI. The CDR3 has 14 amino acids. The CDR3 region has the DNA TGTGCCAGCTCACTGGACAGGGGGTCGACTGAAGCTTTCTTT. Translation gives CASSLDRGSTEAFF.